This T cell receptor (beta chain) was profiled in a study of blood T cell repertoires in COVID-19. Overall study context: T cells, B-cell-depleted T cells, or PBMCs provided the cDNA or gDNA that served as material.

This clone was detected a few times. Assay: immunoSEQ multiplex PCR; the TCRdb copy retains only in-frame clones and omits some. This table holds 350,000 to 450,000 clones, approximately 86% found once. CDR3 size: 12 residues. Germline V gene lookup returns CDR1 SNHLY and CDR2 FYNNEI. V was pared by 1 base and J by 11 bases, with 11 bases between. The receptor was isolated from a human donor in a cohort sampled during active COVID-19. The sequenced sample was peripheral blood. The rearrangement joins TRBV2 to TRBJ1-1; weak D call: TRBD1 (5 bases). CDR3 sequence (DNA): TGTGCCAGCAGTGAAGACAGGCGAACGGCTTTCTTT. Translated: CASSEDRRTAFF.